This entry features one T cell receptor beta chain sequence. This sample was taken from a study of cytotoxic CD8 clonotypes in ibrutinib-treated CLL. The table came from immunoSEQ multiplex PCR; TCRdb's copy has only in-frame clones and leaves some out. Of about 92,000 clones listed, 77% are singletons. CDR3 length equals 17 residues. This material consisted of PBMCs, taken after 24 months of ibrutinib treatment. The V call is TRBV1, the J call TRBJ2-1; the DNA was not compared with TRBD2, the D call given in the table. TRBV1 is designated a pseudogene. The source of this sequence is a human donor with chronic lymphocytic leukemia. CDR3 DNA sequence: TGCACCAGCAACTCTAGCGGGAGACTCTACCTCTACAATGAGCAGTTCTTC. Translated: CTSNSSGRLYLYNEQFF.